What follows are 12 T cell receptor beta chains derived from one specimen sequenced in a study of blood T cell repertoires in COVID-19. Profiled with immunoSEQ multiplex PCR; TCRdb holds only in-frame clones, not every one. The data hold tens of thousands of clones, with roughly 88% observed a single time. Sequencing was carried out using peripheral blood. These receptors all come from a man aged 25 to 40 with COVID-19, enrolled during active disease.

The CDR3 protein is CASSTRDRGNEKLFF. The CDR3 DNA reads TGTGCCAGTAGTACCCGGGACAGGGGGAATGAAAAACTGTTTTTT. This rearrangement joins TRBV19 to TRBJ1-4; 11 bases are a match to TRBD1. The CDR3 contains 15 residues. With V trimmed by 4 bases and J by 5 bases, 3 bases remained unmatched. Germline CDR1 LNHDA, CDR2 SQIVND (reference sequence).

Turning to this clone: Other DNA sequences in the same sample also yield this CDR3. V is TRBV6-4 and J is TRBJ2-2; maybe TRBD1 (5 bases). This CDR3 region has 13 residues. Trimming took off 4 bases at V and 2 bases at J, with 5 bases between the two ends. Germline V gene data show CDR1 as MRHNA and CDR2 as SNTAGT. The CDR3 DNA is TGTGCCAGCAGTGGGACAAACACCGGGGAGCTGTTTTTT. It encodes CASSGTNTGELFF.

V gene TRBV29-1 combines with J gene TRBJ1-1; 10 bases match TRBD1. The CDR3 runs to 11 residues. Germline CDR1 and CDR2: SQVTM and ANQGSEA. V lost 6 bases, J lost 11 bases, and 6 bases stayed unmatched. CDR3 bases: TGCAGCGTGCTGACAGGGGGCGAGGCTTTCTTT. Protein sequence: CSVLTGGEAFF.

This chain uses TRBV5-4 with TRBJ1-2; D remains ambiguous. The CDR3 extends over 15 amino acids. Per germline, CDR1 SGHNT and CDR2 YYREEE (reference sequence). V dropped 3 bases and J dropped 2 bases, with 14 bases sitting between them. For the CDR3, the DNA is TGTGCCAGCAGCTACGATACGAGTCGCAACTATGGCTACACCTTC. This translates into CASSYDTSRNYGYTF.

The chain is built from TRBV5-6 and TRBJ2-7; no firm D call. Germline CDR1 reads SGHDT; CDR2 reads YYEEEE. The V end lost 4 bases, the J end lost 2 bases, and 10 bases lay between the germline ends. The CDR3 loop spans 13 amino acids. CDR3 nucleotides: TGTGCCAGCAGCGCATCCGAGCCCTACGAGCAGTACTTC. Its protein is CASSASEPYEQYF.

The chain links TRBV25-1 to TRBJ2-5; tentatively, D is TRBD1 (6 bases). V was cut by 8 bases and J by 0 bases, with 22 bases left in between. Germline values: CDR1 MGHDK, CDR2 SYGVNS. The CDR3 extends over 17 amino acids. CDR3 sequence: CASPSPTGSQYQETQYF. The CDR3 nucleotides read TGTGCCAGCCCCAGCCCGACAGGCAGCCAGTACCAAGAGACCCAGTACTTC.

J is TRBJ2-1 and V is TRBV29-1, with 8 nucleotides matching TRBD2. Germline CDR1 is SQVTM and CDR2 is ANQGSEA. The V gene end was trimmed by 6 bases and the J gene end by 4 bases; junction bases not matched to a gene: 5. The CDR3 is 13 residues long. The CDR3 DNA is TGCAGCGTCATAGCGGGGAATTACAATGAGCAGTTCTTC. Its protein is CSVIAGNYNEQFF.

There are a few counts of this clone. The chain links TRBV7-9 to TRBJ2-7, with 9 bases fitting TRBD2. Germline trimming cut 4 bases from V and 0 bases from J; bases unmatched to any gene: 1. Germline V lookup: CDR1 SEHNR, CDR2 FQNEAQ (reference sequence). There are 14 residues in the CDR3. The CDR3 region is CASSSAGGSYEQYF. CDR3 in DNA: TGTGCCAGCAGCTCAGCGGGAGGCTCCTACGAGCAGTACTTC.

This rearrangement joins TRBV27 to TRBJ1-1; TRBD1 agrees at 8 bases. Germline-derived CDR1 and CDR2 are MNHEY and SMNVEV (reference sequence). The length of the CDR3 is 15 residues. V was pared by 3 bases and J by 0 bases, with 3 bases of the junction left unmatched. The CDR3 nucleotides are TGTGCCAGCAGTTTCGGACAGGGCATGAACACTGAAGCTTTCTTT. Its translation is CASSFGQGMNTEAFF.

This clone was picked up a small number of times. The chain couples TRBV5-1 to TRBJ2-7; TRBD2 might be the D (6 bases). There are 18 residues in the CDR3. Germline lookup yields CDR1 SGHRS and CDR2 YFSETQ. Deletions cut 0 bases from V and 7 bases from J, with 26 bases between. The CDR3 here is CASSLERFGGLRAGEQYF. The CDR3 nucleotides are TGCGCCAGCAGCTTGGAACGATTTGGGGGACTGAGGGCCGGAGAGCAGTACTTC.

The chain is built from TRBV5-1 and TRBJ2-5; D possibly corresponds to TRBD2 (7 bases). This CDR3 spans 16 amino acids. V was trimmed by 6 bases and J by 4 bases, leaving 22 bases between them. Germline lookup yields CDR1 SGHRS and CDR2 YFSETQ. The CDR3 is CASTPRTGGGRETQYF. The DNA for the CDR3 is TGCGCCAGCACCCCAAGGACGGGGGGCGGGCGAGAGACCCAGTACTTC.

The CDR3 reads CASSPTGAYPYEQYF. The CDR3 region has the DNA TGTGCCAGCAGTCCTACAGGGGCTTACCCCTACGAGCAGTACTTC. The J gene is TRBJ2-7, the V gene TRBV27; 7 bases fit TRBD1. Germline CDR1 MNHEY, CDR2 SMNVEV (reference sequence). This CDR3 is built from 15 residues. J lost 2 bases, V lost 5 bases, and 9 bases had no gene match.